Following are 24 T cell receptor beta chains from one sample sequenced in a study of post-analysis software for immune sequencing data. These TCRs are of unknown antigen specificity. Every TCR beta cDNA library bore unique molecular identifiers. TCRdb fed the PCR reads into MiXCR, producing one record per CDR3 protein. The table lists 700,000 to 800,000 distinct CDR3 sequences, roughly 29% of them singletons. Regarding the study as a whole: Elevated frequency relative to controls characterized four or five TRBV segments in patients, TRBV5-6, TRBV5-1 and TRBV20-1 among them.

Material for sequencing was blood. These receptors all stem from a girl aged 10-17 years with multiple sclerosis.

This clonotype turned up a few times. The rearrangement joins TRBV20-1 to TRBJ1-2, with 11 positions matching TRBD1. Germline V gene sequence: CDR1 DFQATT, CDR2 SNEGSKA (reference sequence). The CDR3 totals 14 residues. After removal of 3 bases from V and 7 bases from J, the junction contained 7 bases not matched to a gene. The DNA of the CDR3 is TGCAGTGCTAGGTCGGACAGGGGGCGCGGTGGCTACACCTTC. It codes for CSARSDRGRGGYTF.

This rearrangement joins TRBV5-6 to TRBJ2-1; 8 positions agree with TRBD2. This CDR3 has 12 residues. The germline CDR1 and CDR2 sequences are SGHDT and YYEEEE. Trimming cost V 2 bases and J 11 bases; bases outside gene matches: 3. The CDR3 nucleotides read TGTGCCAGCAGCTTTTTAGCGGGGCAGCAGTTCTTC. It is translated as CASSFLAGQQFF.

The chain is built from TRBV11-2 and TRBJ2-2, with a possible D match to TRBD1 (6 bases). This CDR3 is built from 15 residues. The V gene lost 7 bases and the J gene lost 5 bases, with 17 bases spanning the gap. Germline V gene lookup returns CDR1 SGHAT and CDR2 FQNNGV. The CDR3 sequence: CASTLQGSRTGELFF. The CDR3 bases are TGTGCCAGCACCTTGCAGGGGTCCAGGACCGGGGAGCTGTTTTTT.

The genes are TRBV4-1 and TRBJ2-2; 11 bases are shared with TRBD1. V lost 3 bases to trimming and J lost 3 bases; unmatched junction nucleotides: 6. This CDR3 contains 17 residues. The germline V gene has CDR1 MGHRA and CDR2 YSYEKL. CDR3 sequence reads: CASSHRDRGGDTGELFF. The CDR3 region has the DNA TGCGCCAGCAGCCACCGGGACAGGGGGGGCGACACCGGGGAGCTGTTTTTT.

This clonotype was seen a few times. V and J are TRBV6-1 and TRBJ2-3; maybe TRBD1 (6 bases). Germline V CDR1 and CDR2: MNHNS, SASEGT. Trimming took 3 bases from V and 10 from J, leaving 14 bases between them. CDR3 length: 13 residues. CDR3 nucleotide sequence: TGTGCCAGCAGTGATATTCTCAGGGGAGCGCAGTATTTT. Translation gives CASSDILRGAQYF.

As concerns this clonotype: At one end, the junction sequence differs from germline, possibly due to a read error. The V call is TRBV4-2, the J call TRBJ2-1; TRBD1 is a possible D gene (5 bases). The CDR3 runs to 12 residues. Germline V gives CDR1 LGHNA, CDR2 YNFKEQ. In DNA form, the CDR3 reads TGTGCCGGCAGCCAAGTGGGGCTTGAGCAGTTCTTC. Residues: CAGSQVGLEQFF.

This clonotype was detected only a few times. V gene TRBV7-2 combines with J gene TRBJ2-1; the D gene is possibly TRBD2 (6 bases). The CDR3 has 17 amino acids. Trimming left V 4 bases short and J 2 bases short, with 18 bases between. Germline CDR1 and CDR2: SGHTA and FQGNSA. For the CDR3, the DNA is TGTGCCAGCAGCTCCTGGGGCGGGACCGACGCCTACAATGAGCAGTTCTTC. This encodes CASSSWGGTDAYNEQFF.

The CDR3 spells CSANVREDTQYF. In nucleotides, the CDR3 is TGCAGTGCAAACGTCCGGGAGGATACGCAGTATTTT. The genes are TRBV20-1 and TRBJ2-3; weak D call: TRBD2 (6 bases). Trimming took off 6 bases at V and 6 bases at J, with 13 bases between the two ends. This CDR3 contains 12 residues. From germline, CDR1 is DFQATT and CDR2 SNEGSKA (reference sequence).

The chain has TRBV27 and TRBJ1-4; a possible D gene is TRBD1 (6 bases). Per germline, CDR1 MNHEY and CDR2 SMNVEV (reference sequence). Deletions cut 5 bases from V and 8 bases from J, with 15 bases between. CDR3 size: 14 residues. DNA of the CDR3: TGTGCCAGCAGTCTTAACAGGGTTCGGGAAAAACTGTTTTTT. Amino acid sequence: CASSLNRVREKLFF. The variable domain in full, with the rest retrieved from reference TRBV27 and TRBJ1-4, is EAQVTQNPRYLITVTGKKLTVTCSQNMNHEYMSWYRQDPGLGLRQIYYSMNVEVTDKGDVPEGYKVSRKEKRNFPLILESPSPNQTSLYFCASSLNRVREKLFFGSGTQLSVL.

This chain uses TRBV7-9 with TRBJ1-6, with 8 positions matching TRBD1. Per the germline V gene, CDR1 is SEHNR and CDR2 is FQNEAQ (reference sequence). Trimming took 1 base from V and 9 from J; bases not matched to a gene: 8. CDR3 size: 16 residues. CDR3 region: CASSLGVTGGISPLHF. CDR3 nucleotide sequence: TGTGCCAGCAGCTTAGGGGTTACAGGGGGAATTTCACCCCTCCACTTT.

This clonotype was counted between two and nine times. The chain employs TRBV12-3 or TRBV12-4 and TRBJ2-3, with D possibly TRBD2 on 6 matching bases. This CDR3 spans 17 amino acids. V lost 4 bases and J lost 2, with 19 bases in between. CDR3 region: CASSSLILATYTDTQYF. The CDR3 nucleotides are TGTGCCAGCAGTTCCCTTATCCTAGCGACGTACACAGATACGCAGTATTTT.

A few counts support this clonotype. CDR3: CASRVDPGSETQYF. The CDR3, as DNA: TGTGCCAGCAGGGTGGACCCCGGTTCGGAGACCCAGTACTTC. J is TRBJ2-5 and V is TRBV11-2; D not certain. The germline V gene has CDR1 SGHAT and CDR2 FQNNGV. Trimming pared 6 bases from V and 5 bases from J, leaving 16 bases between. The CDR3 is 14 residues long.

CDR3 protein: CASSPGADRGTQYF. CDR3 in DNA: TGCGCCAGCAGCCCCGGGGCGGACAGAGGTACGCAGTATTTT. The rearrangement links TRBV5-1 to TRBJ2-3; weak D call: TRBD1 (6 bases). The V end lost 4 bases, the J end lost 8 bases, and 17 bases lay between the germline ends. CDR3 length: 14 amino acids. Germline CDR1 reads SGHRS; CDR2 reads YFSETQ.

J is TRBJ1-2 and V is TRBV20-1, with unresolved D. The CDR3 totals 14 residues. CDR1 and CDR2 (germline): DFQATT, SNEGSKA (reference sequence). Trimming took off 6 bases at V and 5 bases at J, with 19 bases between the two ends. The CDR3 region is CSAPPVHGVYGYTF. The CDR3 DNA sequence: TGCAGTGCACCACCGGTCCACGGTGTTTATGGCTACACCTTC.

This clonotype occurred a few times. The chain links TRBV29-1 to TRBJ1-2; D perhaps matches TRBD1 (5 bases). From germline, CDR1 is SQVTM and CDR2 ANQGSEA. Trimming pared 5 bases from V and 7 bases from J, leaving 14 bases between. There are 12 residues in the CDR3. The CDR3 spells CSVSRGISGYTF. For the CDR3, the DNA is TGCAGCGTTTCGCGGGGCATCTCTGGCTACACCTTC.

This clonotype came up a few times. The genes are TRBV20-1 and TRBJ2-2, with D perhaps matching TRBD1 (5 bases). V lost 0 bases, J lost 1 base, and 6 bases lay in between. Germline CDR1 and CDR2: DFQATT and SNEGSKA (reference sequence). The CDR3 is made up of 14 amino acids. The CDR3 DNA follows: TGCAGTGCTAGAGATACAGGGAACACCGGGGAGCTGTTTTTT. Its protein product is CSARDTGNTGELFF.

In regard to this clonotype: One end of the junction is discordant with germline, which a read error may explain. V and J are TRBV6-1 and TRBJ2-7, with TRBD1 as a possible D gene (6 bases). This CDR3 comprises 14 residues. CDR1 is MNHNS, CDR2 SASEGT, per germline. The CDR3 DNA sequence: TGTGCCAGCAGAAAAGAACTGGGGGCCTACGAGCGGTACTTC. This gives the protein CASRKELGAYERYF.

This clonotype has only a few counts. The chain combines TRBV2 with TRBJ1-2; perhaps TRBD1 as D (5 bases). The V and J ends lost 2 bases and 7 bases respectively, with 14 bases between them. This CDR3 contains 14 residues. Germline loops: CDR1 SNHLY, CDR2 FYNNEI. The chain's CDR3 is CASSELVGGGGYTF. CDR3 bases: TGTGCCAGCAGTGAACTCGTCGGGGGAGGTGGCTACACCTTC.

CDR3 sequence: CASRLTGGSNSYEQYF. CDR3 DNA sequence: TGTGCCAGCAGACTCACAGGGGGCTCCAACTCCTACGAGCAGTACTTC. This chain connects TRBV6-5 to TRBJ2-7, with TRBD1 matching over 9 bases. The CDR3 has 16 amino acids. CDR1 MNHEY and CDR2 SVGAGI come from the germline V gene. Trimming took 6 bases from V and 0 from J; bases not matched to a gene: 9.

This clonotype was seen only a few times. V usage is TRBV29-1 and J usage is TRBJ2-1; 7 bases map to TRBD2. Germline CDR1 reads SQVTM; CDR2 reads ANQGSEA. This CDR3 region has 16 residues. Trimming removed 1 base from V and 2 bases from J; junction bases left unmatched: 8. CDR3 region: CSVEGRLADAYNEQFF. CDR3 DNA sequence: TGCAGCGTTGAAGGTCGTCTAGCGGATGCCTACAATGAGCAGTTCTTC.

This clonotype was observed a handful of times. The chain has TRBV29-1 and TRBJ2-3; 7 bases map to TRBD2. The ends lost 7 bases at V and 6 bases at J; junction bases unmatched: 10. This CDR3 contains 13 residues. The V gene's germline CDR1 is SQVTM and CDR2 ANQGSEA. CDR3 DNA sequence: TGCAGCGGTGTACGGACTAGTTTGGATACGCAGTATTTT. It codes for CSGVRTSLDTQYF.

This clonotype was recorded a few times. V gene TRBV9 combines with J gene TRBJ2-5; TRBD2 matches 11 bases. Germline V gene data show CDR1 as SGDLS and CDR2 as YYNGEE. Trimming removed 3 bases from V and 1 base from J; junction bases left unmatched: 5. The CDR3 loop spans 16 amino acids. As DNA, the CDR3 is TGTGCCAGCAGCGAGACTAGCGGGAACCGCCAAGAGACCCAGTACTTC. Translated: CASSETSGNRQETQYF.

This chain links TRBV7-9 with TRBJ2-5; a weak D match, TRBD1 (5 bases). Trimming shortened V by 1 base and J by 2 bases, and 11 bases separated the two germline ends. This CDR3 comprises 15 residues. Per germline, CDR1 SEHNR and CDR2 FQNEAQ (reference sequence). The CDR3 loop is CASSLVAGRQETQYF. The CDR3 bases are TGTGCCAGCAGCTTAGTTGCAGGGCGTCAAGAGACCCAGTACTTC. Supplemented by reference TRBV7-9 and TRBJ2-5, the full variable domain reads DTGVSQNPRHKITKRGQNVTFRCDPISEHNRLYWYRQTLGQGPEFLTYFQNEAQLEKSRLLSDRFSAERPKGSFSTLEIQRTEQGDSAMYLCASSLVAGRQETQYFGPGTRLLVL.

This clonotype was found a few times. The chain joins TRBV15 to TRBJ2-1; D remains ambiguous. The V end was cut by 0 bases, the J end by 8 bases, with 8 bases between. The CDR3 length is 13 residues. Germline assignment: CDR1 LNHNV and CDR2 YYDKDF (reference sequence). In DNA form, the CDR3 reads TGTGCCACCAGCAGAGATCTTTCCCATGAGCAGTTCTTC. It translates to CATSRDLSHEQFF.